This T cell receptor (beta chain) was captured in a study of cytomegalovirus exposure and HLA in healthy donors. Study-wide findings and caveats: Across all donors, roughly uniform sequencing depth was an assumption of the presence/absence analyses.

V was clipped by 2 bases and J by 6 bases, with 11 bases between them. From germline, CDR1 is LGHNA and CDR2 YNFKEQ. The CDR3 contains 14 residues. Details on this clone: Its matching antigen is unknown.

PCR involved 60 Vbeta and 13 Jbeta primers. Here immunoSEQ multiplex PCR was the method, and the copy in TCRdb shows in-frame clones only, minus some. The table lists over 150,000 clones, about 74% of them singletons. This TCR was sampled from a woman aged 35 to 49 in good health and CMV-seronegative. Sequenced: PBMCs. This sequence joins TRBV4-2 and TRBJ2-1; maybe TRBD2 (6 bases). The DNA for the CDR3 is TGTGCCAGCAGCCAAACGACTAGTGGCAATGAGCAGTTCTTC. Its protein product is CASSQTTSGNEQFF.